This TCR beta chain is drawn from a study of blood T cell repertoires in COVID-19. Original processing notes: Reference gene primer amplification gave nucleated cell count estimates. Profiling relied on immunoSEQ multiplex PCR, and the TCRdb table lists in-frame clones only, not all of them. The D gene and trimming were derived from the DNA, and the V and J assignments and clone size from that table. The sample has around 310,000 clones, roughly nine tenths seen once. The ends were cut back, 7 bases at V and 4 bases at J, with 19 bases in the middle. Germline V lookup: CDR1 SNHLY, CDR2 FYNNEI. The length of the CDR3 is 15 residues.

The chain combines TRBV2 with TRBJ1-2, with D maybe TRBD1 (5 bases). Sequences were obtained from PBMCs or T cells enriched from blood (not recorded which). The origin of this receptor is a woman younger than 45 who had recovered from COVID-19. CDR3 residues: CASTIAAGGIYGYTF. CDR3 coding DNA: TGTGCCAGCACCATCGCGGCCGGGGGGATCTATGGCTACACCTTC.